A selection of T cell receptor beta chains follows, all from one sample in a study of blood T cell repertoires in COVID-19. Profiling relied on immunoSEQ multiplex PCR, and the TCRdb table lists in-frame clones only, not all of them. The sample contains roughly 260,000 clones, 85% to 90% of which appear only once. Sequencing used peripheral blood. Receptors were obtained from a woman aged 40 to 50 with acute or convalescent COVID-19. Each CDR3 is given with its conserved first and last residue. Each record gives: D gene, clone size, J gene, V gene, CDR3 DNA, CDR3 protein. The D gene is left open where the match is weak. Some rows have no size entry. The others give once, few or many, or a class for an expanded clone.

. once TRBJ1-1 TRBV12-3/TRBV12-4 TGTGCCAGCAGCCAAGGGAGGCCTGAAGCTTTCTTT CASSQGRPEAFF
TRBD1 . TRBJ1-1 TRBV28 TGTGCCAGCAGTTTATGGTCAGGGGGGACTGAAGCTTTCTTT CASSLWSGGTEAFF
. . TRBJ1-5 TRBV19 TGTGCCAGTAGAGCGGGTAGGACTGATCAGCCCCAGCATTTT CASRAGRTDQPQHF
. . TRBJ1-1 TRBV6-5 TGTGCCAGCAGTTACTCACGTGGGAGAGGTGAAGCTTTCTTT CASSYSRGRGEAFF
TRBD2 . TRBJ2-3 TRBV7-3 TGTGCCAGCAGCTCCGGGACTAGCAAGTCAGATACGCAGTATTTT CASSSGTSKSDTQYF
. . TRBJ1-1 TRBV11-2 TGTGCCAGCAGCTTAGGTGCAGGGGCAAACACTGAAGCTTTCTTT CASSLGAGANTEAFF
TRBD1 . TRBJ1-2 TRBV10-3 TGTGCCATCAGCACCGGGACAGGAGATTATGGCTACACCTTC CAISTGTGDYGYTF
. . TRBJ2-1 TRBV10-3 TGTGCCATCAGTGAGTCGACCGCGCCGGGAAGCTCCTACAATGAGCAGTTCTTC CAISESTAPGSSYNEQFF
TRBD1 once TRBJ1-5 TRBV30 TGTGCCTGGGAAGGGGGCAGGCAGCCCCAGCATTTT CAWEGGRQPQHF
TRBD1 . TRBJ1-1 TRBV3-1/TRBV3-2 TGTGCCAGCAGCCGTCAGGGGGGAATGAACACTGAAGCTTTCTTT CASSRQGGMNTEAFF
TRBD1 . TRBJ2-3 TRBV19 TGTGCCAGTAGGCGCTCAGGGGGTGCTACAGATACGCAGTATTTT CASRRSGGATDTQYF
TRBD2 . TRBJ2-5 TRBV5-1 TGCGCCAGCAGCCAGAGCGGGGACGGGGCGCCGTATGAGACCCAGTACTTC CASSQSGDGAPYETQYF
. . TRBJ2-5 TRBV5-1 TGCGCCAGCAGCTTGGCGGCAGGGCCTTCGGAGACCCAGTACTTC CASSLAAGPSETQYF
TRBD2 . TRBJ2-3 TRBV3-1/TRBV3-2 TGTGCCAGCAGCCATACGACTAGCGGGGGGGTGGATACGCAGTATTTT CASSHTTSGGVDTQYF
. . TRBJ1-1 TRBV11-2 TGTGCCAGCAGCAGAGAGGGCACTGAAGCTTTCTTT CASSREGTEAFF
. . TRBJ2-5 TRBV6-5 TGTGCCAGCACGAGGTACCAAGAGACCCAGTACTTC CASTRYQETQYF
. . TRBJ1-2 TRBV30 TGTGCCTGGAGTGCTTGGGACATCGATGGCTACACCTTC CAWSAWDIDGYTF
. . TRBJ2-3 TRBV30 TGTGCCTGGGTGGAGGCCTCCCGTACGCAGTATTTT CAWVEASRTQYF
. once TRBJ2-3 TRBV30 TGTGCCTGGAGTGCCGGAGCCGATACGCAGTATTTT CAWSAGADTQYF
TRBD2 . TRBJ2-3 TRBV5-1 TGCGCCAGCAGCTTGCGGAAAAGACTAGCGGGGTGGTTAGATACGCAGTATTTT CASSLRKRLAGWLDTQYF
. . TRBJ1-5 TRBV7-8 TGTGCCAGCAGCTTAGTCGGAGGGATGAGCAATCAGCCCCAGCATTTT CASSLVGGMSNQPQHF
. once TRBJ1-5 TRBV20-1 TGCAGTGCCATCGACAGCACCTATCAGCATTTT CSAIDSTYQHF
TRBD1 . TRBJ1-1 TRBV5-1 TGCGCCAGCACAGAGGGGGCCCCCTCGAGCACTGAAGCTTTCTTT CASTEGAPSSTEAFF
. . TRBJ2-3 TRBV29-1 TGCAGCGTTGAGAACAGGGGAGGTGATACGCAGTATTTT CSVENRGGDTQYF
. . TRBJ2-3 TRBV19 TGTGCCAGTAGTCCCCGACTACTAGGTACGCAGTATTTT CASSPRLLGTQYF
. . TRBJ2-2 TRBV24-1 TGTGCCACCAGTGATGGGGCGCGGGAGCTGTTTTTT CATSDGARELFF
. . TRBJ1-2 TRBV10-1 TGCGCCAGCAGTGAGTCCAACAGGCCGGATGGCTACACCTTC CASSESNRPDGYTF
TRBD1 . TRBJ1-2 TRBV18 TGTGCCAGCTCACCGGGACAGGCCTCAGCTAACTATGGCTACACCTTC CASSPGQASANYGYTF
TRBD2 . TRBJ2-1 TRBV2 TGTGCCAGCAGCCCGGTTCGGCTAGCGGGGCGAGACAATGAGCAGTTCTTC CASSPVRLAGRDNEQFF
. . TRBJ1-4 TRBV15 TGTGCCACCAGCAGAGAGCCCCAGTACAGGGTAAATTGGGAAAAACTGTTTTTT CATSREPQYRVNWEKLFF
TRBD1 . TRBJ2-5 TRBV6-5 TGTGCCAGCAGACCCGGACAGGGGAGGGAGACCCAGTACTTC CASRPGQGRETQYF
. . TRBJ1-6 TRBV5-6 TGTGCCAGCAGGTATGCAACGGCGCGCGGGAATTCACCCCTCCACTTT CASRYATARGNSPLHF
TRBD1 . TRBJ1-2 TRBV5-4 TGTGCCAGCAGCTTGGGGGGACAGAGGGCTTCTAACTATGGCTACACCTTC CASSLGGQRASNYGYTF
. . TRBJ1-5 TRBV3-1/TRBV3-2 TGTGCCAGCAGCCAAGCTCCAGGGAACAGTCAGCCCCAGCATTTT CASSQAPGNSQPQHF
. . TRBJ2-6 TRBV6-1 TGTGCCAGCAGGCCGAGGGGAGGTGACAACGTCCTGACTTTC CASRPRGGDNVLTF
. once TRBJ1-2 TRBV11-2 TGTGCCAGCAGCTTAGATTCAGGGTTCTATGGCTACACCTTC CASSLDSGFYGYTF
. . TRBJ1-5 TRBV6-5 TGTGCCAGCGGCGGCAGATATCAGCCCCAGCATTTT CASGGRYQPQHF
. . TRBJ1-1 TRBV24-1 TGTGCCACCAGCCAAACAGGGCGACTTGCGGAGGTTTTCTTT CATSQTGRLAEVFF
. . TRBJ1-5 TRBV18 TGTGCCAGCTCACGCGACAGGAGCAATCAGCCCCAGCATTTT CASSRDRSNQPQHF
TRBD1 . TRBJ2-5 TRBV6-5 TGTGCCAGCAGCGGACAGGGTCCGGTCGAGACCCAGTACTTC CASSGQGPVETQYF